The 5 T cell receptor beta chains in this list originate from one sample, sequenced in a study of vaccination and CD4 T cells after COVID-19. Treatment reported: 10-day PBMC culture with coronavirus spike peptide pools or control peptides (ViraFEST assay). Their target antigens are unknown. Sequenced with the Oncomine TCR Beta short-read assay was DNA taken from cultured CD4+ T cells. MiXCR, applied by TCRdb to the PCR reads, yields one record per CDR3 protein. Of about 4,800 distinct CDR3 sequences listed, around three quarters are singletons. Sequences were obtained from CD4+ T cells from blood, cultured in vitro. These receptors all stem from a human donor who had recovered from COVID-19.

CDR3 protein: CASSSDGLYGYTF. CDR3 sequence (DNA): TGTGCCAGCAGCTCGGACGGACTCTATGGCTACACCTTC. This rearrangement joins TRBV5-6 to TRBJ1-2; D unresolved. This CDR3 region has 13 residues. Germline-derived CDR1 and CDR2 are SGHDT and YYEEEE. V lost 3 bases to trimming and J lost 4 bases, with 10 bases between them. Drawing the rest from reference TRBV5-6 and TRBJ1-2, the complete variable domain is DAGVTQSPTHLIKTRGQQVTLRCSPKSGHDTVSWYQQALGQGPQFIFQYYEEEERQRGNFPDRFSGHQFPNYSSELNVNALLLGDSALYLCASSSDGLYGYTFGSGTRLTVV.

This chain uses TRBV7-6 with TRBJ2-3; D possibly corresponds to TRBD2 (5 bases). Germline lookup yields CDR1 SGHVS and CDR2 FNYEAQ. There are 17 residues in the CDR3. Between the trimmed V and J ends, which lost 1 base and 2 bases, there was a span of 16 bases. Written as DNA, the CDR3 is TGTGCCAGCAGCTTAGAGGCGGCGGGCGACTCCACAGATACGCAGTATTTT. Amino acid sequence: CASSLEAAGDSTDTQYF.

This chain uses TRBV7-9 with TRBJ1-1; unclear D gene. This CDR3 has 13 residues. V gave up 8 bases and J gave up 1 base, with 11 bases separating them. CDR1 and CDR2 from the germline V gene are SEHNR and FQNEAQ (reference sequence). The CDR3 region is CASSSPPNTEAFF. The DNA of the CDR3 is TGTGCCAGCTCCAGTCCTCCGAACACTGAAGCTTTCTTT.

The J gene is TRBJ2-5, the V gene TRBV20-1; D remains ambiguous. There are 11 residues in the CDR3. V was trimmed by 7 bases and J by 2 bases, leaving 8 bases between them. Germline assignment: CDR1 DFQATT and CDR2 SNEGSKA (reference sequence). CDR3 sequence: CSVSPQETQYF. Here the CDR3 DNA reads TGCAGTGTTTCCCCGCAAGAGACCCAGTACTTC.

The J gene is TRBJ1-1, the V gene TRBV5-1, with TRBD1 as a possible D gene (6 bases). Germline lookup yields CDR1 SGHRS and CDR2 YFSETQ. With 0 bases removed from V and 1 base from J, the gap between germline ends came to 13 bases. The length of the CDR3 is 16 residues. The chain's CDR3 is CASSLVAGEGNTEAFF. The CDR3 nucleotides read TGCGCCAGCAGCTTGGTCGCAGGGGAAGGGAACACTGAAGCTTTCTTT.